These 32 T cell receptor beta chains were all obtained from the same sample, sequenced in a study of blood T cells in healthy people across ages (dated by TCRdb to 2015 to 2017). Library preparation was by 5' RACE. The sample was run on an Illumina HiSeq 2500. A second PCR of roughly 7 to 12 cycles was run with a J-beta primer mix and a sample-barcoded 5' primer. TCRdb's own reprocessing of the public reads used fastp at Q25 and MiXCR and kept productive beta chains. Merged by CDR3 protein, the rows form single entries marked with the most common genes and DNA. The sample contains approximately 350,000 distinct CDR3 sequences, about 49% of them found a single time. Jointly, the top ten make up roughly 51% of the sample. Sequencing was performed on blood. The receptors here all came from a man aged 60 to 75 in good health.

The chain has TRBV7-8 and TRBJ1-4; 7 nucleotides agree with TRBD1. The CDR3 is 15 amino acids. Trimming took 0 bases from V and 5 from J; bases not matched to a gene: 3. Germline V gene data show CDR1 as SGHVS and CDR2 as FQNEAQ. CDR3 nucleotides: TGTGCCAGCAGCTTAGCTGGGACAGTAAATGAAAAACTGTTTTTT. As protein: CASSLAGTVNEKLFF.

In its sample, this clonotype was seen once. V and J are TRBV20-1 and TRBJ2-1; 8 bases are shared with TRBD2. V dropped 0 bases and J dropped 2; count of bases not matched to a gene: 3. The CDR3 loop spans 15 amino acids. Germline V gene lookup returns CDR1 DFQATT and CDR2 SNEGSKA (reference sequence). DNA for the CDR3: TGCAGTGCTAGAGAGGATAGCGGGACCTACAATGAGCAGTTCTTC. This gives the protein CSAREDSGTYNEQFF.

This clonotype came up a few times. The rearrangement joins TRBV27 to TRBJ2-7; D possibly matches TRBD1 or TRBD2 (5 bases each). CDR1 is MNHEY and CDR2 is SMNVEV in the germline V gene (reference sequence). CDR3 length: 15 amino acids. Trimming pared 5 bases from V and 0 bases from J, leaving 14 bases between. The CDR3 reads CASSPGTRSSYEQYF. DNA for the CDR3: TGTGCCAGCAGTCCCGGGACCCGGAGCTCCTACGAGCAGTACTTC.

This clonotype was detected a few times. CDR3 residues: CASSVYRDNYGYTF. CDR3 DNA: TGTGCCAGCAGCGTCTACAGGGATAACTATGGCTACACCTTC. The rearrangement joins TRBV9 to TRBJ1-2; D possibly corresponds to TRBD1 (6 bases). Germline V CDR1 and CDR2: SGDLS, YYNGEE. V was shortened by 2 bases and J by 1 base, with 9 bases between the two germline ends. This CDR3 region has 14 residues. Full variable domain (outside the CDR3, taken from reference TRBV9 and TRBJ1-2): DSGVTQTPKHLITATGQRVTLRCSPRSGDLSVYWYQQSLDQGLQFLIQYYNGEERAKGNILERFSAQQFPDLHSELNLSSLELGDSALYFCASSVYRDNYGYTFGSGTRLTVV.

The V and J genes are TRBV20-1 and TRBJ1-1; the D is unclear. Trimming stripped 0 bases from V and 7 bases from J, with 6 bases between. The CDR3 consists of 11 residues. Germline V lookup: CDR1 DFQATT, CDR2 SNEGSKA (reference sequence). CDR3 DNA sequence: TGCAGTGCTAGAGATTGGGGTGAAGCTTTCTTT. The encoded protein is CSARDWGEAFF.

This chain links TRBV7-2 with TRBJ2-1; 12 bases agree with TRBD2. V lost 2 bases, J lost 8 bases, and 7 bases stayed unmatched. The CDR3 has 16 residues. The germline CDR1 and CDR2 sequences are SGHTA and FQGNSA. The CDR3: CASSLLALAGGHEQFF. The CDR3 DNA reads TGTGCCAGCAGCTTACTAGCGCTAGCGGGAGGGCATGAGCAGTTCTTC.

Details on this clonotype: One junction end does not reproduce the germline sequence, and a read error may be involved. The V and J genes are TRBV7-2 and TRBJ2-5; 8 bases are a match to TRBD2. The CDR3 totals 13 residues. Germline V gene lookup returns CDR1 SGHTA and CDR2 FQGNSA. CDR3 sequence (DNA): TGTGTCAGCAGCCGAGTACGGGAGGGGACCCAGTACTTC. It encodes CVSSRVREGTQYF.

There are a few counts of this clonotype. The chain combines TRBV30 with TRBJ2-2; a possible D gene is TRBD2 (5 bases). This CDR3 contains 14 residues. Germline CDR1 GTSNPN, CDR2 SVGIG (reference sequence). The V gene lost 0 bases and the J gene lost 8 bases, with 13 bases spanning the gap. The CDR3 protein is CAWSVLASSGELFF. In nucleotides, the CDR3 is TGTGCCTGGAGTGTGCTAGCCTCCTCGGGGGAGCTGTTTTTT. The complete variable domain, with remaining parts taken from reference TRBV30 and TRBJ2-2, reads SQTIHQWPATLVQPVGSPLSLECTVEGTSNPNLYWYRQAAGRGLQLLFYSVGIGQISSEVPQNLSASRPQDRQFILSSKKLLLSDSGFYLCAWSVLASSGELFFGEGSRLTVL.

This clonotype was counted only a few times. V gene TRBV4-2 combines with J gene TRBJ2-1; tentative D call: TRBD2 (6 bases). CDR3 size: 18 residues. Germline values: CDR1 LGHNA, CDR2 YNFKEQ. V lost 0 bases and J 4 bases, leaving 19 bases between the germline ends. Here the CDR3 reads CASSQDPRGLAKYNEQFF. In DNA, the CDR3 is TGTGCCAGCAGCCAAGACCCCAGAGGTCTAGCGAAGTACAATGAGCAGTTCTTC.

J is TRBJ2-3 and V is TRBV3-1; D perhaps matches TRBD2 (5 bases). CDR1 and CDR2 (germline): LGHDT, YNNKEL (reference sequence). V shed 3 bases and J shed 0 bases, with 16 bases lying between them. The CDR3 runs to 17 residues. CDR3 residues: CASSHLRPGRSTDTQYF. CDR3 sequence (DNA): TGTGCCAGCAGCCACCTAAGACCGGGAAGAAGCACAGATACGCAGTATTTT.

V and J are TRBV4-3 and TRBJ2-5; 12 nucleotides match TRBD2. With 4 bases clipped from V and 4 bases from J, the junction kept 7 bases outside the gene matches. This CDR3 spans 16 amino acids. CDR1 is LGHNA and CDR2 is YSLEER in the germline V gene. CDR3 bases: TGCGCCAGCAGCCTAACACTAGCGGGAGGAGTAGAGACCCAGTACTTC. Translation gives CASSLTLAGGVETQYF.

This clonotype was seen only once. This chain connects TRBV10-3 to TRBJ1-2; perhaps TRBD1 as D (6 bases). The germline V gene encodes CDR1 ENHRY and CDR2 SYGVKD. This CDR3 contains 15 residues. The germline V and J ends were trimmed by 7 bases and 4 bases, with 19 bases remaining between them. The CDR3 DNA is TGTGCCATCACCGATCAAGGGGGGGGCGGCTATGGCTACACCTTC. It translates to CAITDQGGGGYGYTF.

V usage is TRBV20-1 and J usage is TRBJ2-5; the D is unclear. The tail of the sequence fits TRBJ2-7 better, so the J call may be wrong. The CDR3 extends over 11 amino acids. Per the germline V gene, CDR1 is DFQATT and CDR2 is SNEGSKA (reference sequence). In DNA, the CDR3 is TGCAGTGCCCAGAGCTCCTACGAGCAGTACTTC. It encodes CSAQSSYEQYF.

Many counts were recorded for this clonotype. The junction differs from germline at one of its ends, possibly a read error. V and J are TRBV20-1 and TRBJ1-6; TRBD1 agrees at 8 bases. The CDR3 has 13 residues. Looked up from germline, CDR1 is DFQATT and CDR2 is SNEGSKA (reference sequence). CDR3: CSARTGGGSPLHF. CDR3 sequence (DNA): TGCAGCGCTAGAACAGGGGGGGGTTCACCCCTCCACTTT.

This clonotype was observed a handful of times. The chain uses TRBV4-1 and TRBJ2-5; TRBD1 or TRBD2 may be the D gene (5 bases each). V shed 1 base and J shed 2 bases, with 11 bases lying between them. The CDR3 sequence is 15 residues long. Germline CDR1 MGHRA, CDR2 YSYEKL. CDR3 nucleotide sequence: TGCGCCAGCAGCCAAGTAGCGAACAGGCAAGAGACCCAGTACTTC. Protein: CASSQVANRQETQYF.

The chain is built from TRBV20-1 and TRBJ2-1; TRBD1 matches at 10 bases. J was trimmed by 5 bases and V by 5 bases; bases with no gene match: 12. The CDR3 spans 16 residues. CDR1 and CDR2 (germline): DFQATT, SNEGSKA (reference sequence). The CDR3: CSAGRDRGAINNEQFF. CDR3 coding DNA: TGCAGTGCTGGCCGGGACAGGGGCGCGATAAACAATGAGCAGTTCTTC.

The chain is built from TRBV5-1 and TRBJ2-5, with 10 bases matching TRBD1. Germline V CDR1 and CDR2: SGHRS, YFSETQ. This CDR3 region has 15 residues. The junction had 13 bases not matched to a gene; V was cut back by 3 bases and J by 11 bases. CDR3 DNA sequence: TGCGCCAGCAGCTCTGGACAGGGGGATATCAATGAGCAGTACTTC. Its protein is CASSSGQGDINEQYF.

The CDR3 nucleotides read TGTGCCAGCAGCACCCGGACAAGGAGCTCCTACAATGAGCAGTTCTTC. Its translation: CASSTRTRSSYNEQFF. The rearrangement joins TRBV11-1 to TRBJ2-1; D is perhaps TRBD1 (5 bases). This CDR3 region has 16 residues. Germline V gives CDR1 SGHAT, CDR2 FQDESV (reference sequence). Trimming removed 5 bases at V and 0 bases at J, with 14 bases between.

The sample holds many counts of this clonotype. The V and J genes are TRBV4-3 and TRBJ2-7, with 10 positions matching TRBD2. CDR1 is LGHNA and CDR2 is YSLEER in the germline V gene. Germline trimming cut 0 bases from V and 0 bases from J; bases unmatched to any gene: 2. The CDR3 is 16 residues long. For the CDR3, the DNA is TGCGCCAGCAGCCAAGAATGGACTAGCGGCTCCTACGAGCAGTACTTC. This gives the protein CASSQEWTSGSYEQYF.

This chain connects TRBV12-3 or TRBV12-4 to TRBJ2-5; TRBD1 matches 8 bases. This CDR3 region has 13 residues. V was pared by 4 bases and J by 3 bases, with 1 base of the junction left unmatched. CDR3 nucleotide sequence: TGTGCCAGCAGTTACAGGGGGGAAGAGACCCAGTACTTC. It codes for CASSYRGEETQYF.

This chain links TRBV7-2 with TRBJ1-2; no firm D call. CDR1 and CDR2 from the germline V gene are SGHTA and FQGNSA. The CDR3 runs 14 residues. Trimming pared 4 bases from V and 4 bases from J, leaving 13 bases between. Here the CDR3 reads CASSSVSGPYGYTF. The DNA for the CDR3 is TGTGCCAGCAGCTCTGTATCCGGGCCCTATGGCTACACCTTC.

This sequence joins TRBV6-1 and TRBJ1-2; perhaps TRBD1 as D (5 bases). CDR1 and CDR2 from the germline V gene are MNHNS and SASEGT. The CDR3 has 13 amino acids. Trimming took 8 bases from V and 5 from J, leaving 15 bases between them. The DNA for the CDR3 is TGTGCCAGCTCTCGGGACGCGGGGTATGGCTACACCTTC. It encodes CASSRDAGYGYTF.

This clonotype has ten or more counts. V is TRBV7-2 and J is TRBJ2-5; 7 nucleotides align to TRBD1. CDR3 length equals 14 residues. The trim removed 4 bases at V and 0 bases at J, leaving 2 bases unmatched. Per the germline V gene, CDR1 is SGHTA and CDR2 is FQGNSA. The CDR3 sequence: CASSSQGYQETQYF. CDR3 nucleotides: TGTGCCAGCAGCTCACAGGGGTACCAAGAGACCCAGTACTTC. Looking up the rest from reference TRBV7-2 and TRBJ2-5 gives the full variable domain: GAGVSQSPSNKVTEKGKDVELRCDPISGHTALYWYRQSLGQGLEFLIYFQGNSAPDKSGLPSDRFSAERTGGSVSTLTIQRTQQEDSAVYLCASSSQGYQETQYFGPGTRLLVL.

Ten or more counts support this clonotype. This chain links TRBV5-1 with TRBJ2-5; D unclear. The CDR3 totals 15 residues. The germline V gene has CDR1 SGHRS and CDR2 YFSETQ. Trimming removed 0 bases from V and 3 bases from J, with 12 bases in between. In DNA form, the CDR3 reads TGCGCCAGCAGCTTGGCCGGCAGAACCGAAGAGACCCAGTACTTC. Amino acid sequence: CASSLAGRTEETQYF.

The chain employs TRBV10-3 and TRBJ2-3, with D possibly TRBD2 on 7 matching bases. The germline V gene encodes CDR1 ENHRY and CDR2 SYGVKD. CDR3 size: 14 residues. Between the trimmed V and J ends, which lost 8 bases and 0 bases, there was a span of 12 bases. DNA of the CDR3: TGTGCCATCCGGCGGGGGCCTAGCACAGATACGCAGTATTTT. This translates into CAIRRGPSTDTQYF.

In regard to this clonotype: Just one base apart from a much larger clone, this may be a read error. The CDR3 coding sequence is TGTGCCTGCAAGCCAGCGAGTGGGGGCACAGATACGCAGTATTTT. Protein: CACKPASGGTDTQYF. The chain couples TRBV6-1 to TRBJ2-3; unclear D gene. CDR1 is MNHNS, CDR2 SASEGT, per germline. The CDR3 loop spans 15 amino acids. Trimming took 11 bases from V and 1 from J, leaving 19 bases between them.

In nucleotides, the CDR3 is TGCAGTGCTAGAGCCGCGGGGGACTCGAGGAAAGAGACCCAGTACTTC. Its translation: CSARAAGDSRKETQYF. The chain uses TRBV20-1 and TRBJ2-5; 7 nucleotides match TRBD2. The CDR3 consists of 16 residues. Germline loops: CDR1 DFQATT, CDR2 SNEGSKA (reference sequence). V was clipped by 1 base and J by 3 bases; unmatched bases: 11.

The chain joins TRBV20-1 to TRBJ2-3; no reliable D call. CDR1 is DFQATT and CDR2 is SNEGSKA in the germline V gene (reference sequence). Trimming stripped 6 bases from V and 2 bases from J, with 9 bases between. The CDR3 consists of 12 residues. CDR3 residues: CSAIADTDTQYF. In nucleotides, the CDR3 is TGCAGTGCCATCGCCGACACAGATACGCAGTATTTT.

This rearrangement joins TRBV13 to TRBJ1-1; D is uncertain. The CDR3 has 11 residues. Trimming stripped 5 bases from V and 7 bases from J, with 8 bases between. Germline CDR1 is PRHDT and CDR2 is FYEKMQ (reference sequence). CDR3 region: CASSRSGEAFF. The DNA of the CDR3 is TGTGCCAGCAGCAGATCCGGTGAAGCTTTCTTT.

A few counts support this clonotype. This chain connects TRBV28 to TRBJ2-7; D may be TRBD1 or TRBD2 (5 bases each). Germline V gene data show CDR1 as MDHEN and CDR2 as SYDVKM. V lost 6 bases, J lost 1 base, and 16 bases lay in between. This CDR3 contains 15 residues. The CDR3: CASRLKGTASYEQYF. In nucleotides, the CDR3 is TGTGCCAGCAGGCTCAAGGGGACGGCGTCCTACGAGCAGTACTTC.

The V and J genes are TRBV20-1 and TRBJ2-3, with D maybe TRBD2 (6 bases). The CDR3 contains 16 residues. V was shortened by 0 bases and J by 2 bases, with 15 bases between the two germline ends. CDR1 is DFQATT and CDR2 is SNEGSKA in the germline V gene (reference sequence). Here the CDR3 DNA reads TGCAGTGCTAGAGATCGCCGACTAGACCACACAGATACGCAGTATTTT. Amino acids: CSARDRRLDHTDTQYF.

This clonotype has only a few counts. The chain employs TRBV10-3 and TRBJ2-3; D unclear. The CDR3 runs to 12 residues. Germline V CDR1 and CDR2: ENHRY, SYGVKD. V gave up 3 bases and J gave up 3 bases, with 4 bases separating them. The CDR3 protein is CAISEGTDTQYF. The CDR3 DNA is TGTGCCATCAGTGAAGGTACAGATACGCAGTATTTT.